These T cell receptor beta chains were read from a single sample in a study of blood T cell repertoires in COVID-19. Method: immunoSEQ multiplex PCR; TCRdb's copy keeps in-frame clones and lacks some. The table shows hundreds of thousands of clones, with 70% to 90% occurring only once. The sample consisted of peripheral blood. These receptors all stem from a woman between 35 and 50 years old who had recovered from COVID-19. Each CDR3 is given with its conserved first and last residue. A D gene is named only where the DNA matches it firmly. Expanded clones get a size class; other rows say once, few or many, or leave the size out.

CDR3 DNA: TGTGCCAGCAGCTTAGAGTCAAGCCGCTCTGGAAACACCATATATTTT
CDR3 protein: CASSLESSRSGNTIYF
V gene: TRBV7-2
clone size: NA
D gene: NA
J gene: TRBJ1-3

CDR3 DNA: TGTGCCAGTGGGAGACAGGGAATCCCTACCTACGAGCAGTACTTC
CDR3 protein: CASGRQGIPTYEQYF
V gene: TRBV19
clone size: NA
D gene: TRBD1
J gene: TRBJ2-7

CDR3 DNA: TGTGCCTGTGGAGATGGAGCGGGAGAAACAGATACGCAGTATTTT
CDR3 protein: CACGDGAGETDTQYF
V gene: TRBV30
clone size: NA
D gene: TRBD2
J gene: TRBJ2-3

CDR3 DNA: TGTGCCAGCAGTGCCAGCGCTGGAAACACCATATATTTT
CDR3 protein: CASSASAGNTIYF
V gene: TRBV25-1
clone size: NA
D gene: NA
J gene: TRBJ1-3

CDR3 DNA: TGTGCCAGCAGTGAAACGGGGGGCCGGTCCTACGAGCAGTACTTC
CDR3 protein: CASSETGGRSYEQYF
V gene: TRBV25-1
clone size: NA
D gene: NA
J gene: TRBJ2-7

CDR3 DNA: TGTGCCAGCAGCTTAGGGGCCGGGGGTACCCTTAACTATGGCTACACCTTC
CDR3 protein: CASSLGAGGTLNYGYTF
V gene: TRBV7-2
clone size: NA
D gene: NA
J gene: TRBJ1-2

CDR3 DNA: TGTGCCAGCAGTGCCCAGGGTTGGGAGCAGTACTTC
CDR3 protein: CASSAQGWEQYF
V gene: TRBV6-2/TRBV6-3
clone size: NA
D gene: NA
J gene: TRBJ2-7

CDR3 DNA: TGCGCCAGCAGCTTGGGACAGGGGGCCGAAGTGACCCAGCATTTT
CDR3 protein: CASSLGQGAEVTQHF
V gene: TRBV5-1
clone size: once
D gene: TRBD1
J gene: TRBJ1-5

CDR3 DNA: TGCGCCAGCAGCCAATTTACTTCAGGCGGGCTCACAGATACGCAGTATTTT
CDR3 protein: CASSQFTSGGLTDTQYF
V gene: TRBV4-3
clone size: NA
D gene: NA
J gene: TRBJ2-3

CDR3 DNA: TGTGCCAGTAATACACTAAGGGGCTCCGGGGAGCTGTTTTTT
CDR3 protein: CASNTLRGSGELFF
V gene: TRBV19
clone size: NA
D gene: NA
J gene: TRBJ2-2

CDR3 DNA: TGTACTAGCAGCTTACAGGGGCAGGGGACGCAGTATTTT
CDR3 protein: CTSSLQGQGTQYF
V gene: TRBV7-7
clone size: NA
D gene: NA
J gene: TRBJ2-3

CDR3 DNA: TGTGCCAGTAGTTTGAGGGGGCCCGGGGAGCTGTTTTTT
CDR3 protein: CASSLRGPGELFF
V gene: TRBV19
clone size: NA
D gene: TRBD1
J gene: TRBJ2-2

CDR3 DNA: TGCGCCAGCAGCCAAGATGGGGCCGGGGGGGAGACCCAGTACTTC
CDR3 protein: CASSQDGAGGETQYF
V gene: TRBV4-1
clone size: NA
D gene: TRBD2
J gene: TRBJ2-5

CDR3 DNA: TGCAGCGTTGGGGGCCTTTCCAGGGATGTGAGAGATACGCAGTATTTT
CDR3 protein: CSVGGLSRDVRDTQYF
V gene: TRBV29-1
clone size: NA
D gene: NA
J gene: TRBJ2-3

CDR3 DNA: TGTGCCAGCAGCTTTCGAGGTGCGGGTAACACCGGGGAGCTGTTTTTT
CDR3 protein: CASSFRGAGNTGELFF
V gene: TRBV9
clone size: NA
D gene: NA
J gene: TRBJ2-2

CDR3 DNA: TGTGCCAGCAGCTTAGTGGACAGCTTCGGTTATTCACCCCTCCACTTT
CDR3 protein: CASSLVDSFGYSPLHF
V gene: TRBV7-9
clone size: NA
D gene: NA
J gene: TRBJ1-6

CDR3 DNA: TGTGCCAGCACCAAAGGGGGCTGGACTAATGAAAAACTGTTTTTT
CDR3 protein: CASTKGGWTNEKLFF
V gene: TRBV11-2
clone size: NA
D gene: TRBD1
J gene: TRBJ1-4

CDR3 DNA: TGTGCCAGTAGTATTAGTAAGGGAGGGCAGCCCCAGCATTTT
CDR3 protein: CASSISKGGQPQHF
V gene: TRBV19
clone size: NA
D gene: NA
J gene: TRBJ1-5

CDR3 DNA: TGTGCCAGTAGTATACGGGGAGATGGCTACACCTTC
CDR3 protein: CASSIRGDGYTF
V gene: TRBV19
clone size: NA
D gene: NA
J gene: TRBJ1-2

CDR3 DNA: TGTGCCAGCAGTTACGGCGGATGGAATGAAAAACTGTTTTTT
CDR3 protein: CASSYGGWNEKLFF
V gene: TRBV6-6
clone size: NA
D gene: NA
J gene: TRBJ1-4

CDR3 DNA: TGTGCCAGCAGCGTCCTCCCCGGGACTAGCGTAATAAATGAGCAGTTCTTC
CDR3 protein: CASSVLPGTSVINEQFF
V gene: TRBV7-2
clone size: NA
D gene: TRBD2
J gene: TRBJ2-1

CDR3 DNA: TGCGCCAGCAGCTTGCAGCGGGGGGGGACGGAGACCCAGTACTTC
CDR3 protein: CASSLQRGGTETQYF
V gene: TRBV5-1
clone size: NA
D gene: TRBD2
J gene: TRBJ2-5

CDR3 DNA: TGTGCCAGTAGTACACAGCAAAATCAGCCCCAGCATTTT
CDR3 protein: CASSTQQNQPQHF
V gene: TRBV19
clone size: NA
D gene: NA
J gene: TRBJ1-5

CDR3 DNA: TGTGCCAGCAGTTCAAACTATGGCTACACCTTC
CDR3 protein: CASSSNYGYTF
V gene: TRBV28
clone size: NA
D gene: NA
J gene: TRBJ1-2

CDR3 DNA: TGTGCCAGCAGCCGAGCGGGGGAGGACACTGAAGCTTTCTTT
CDR3 protein: CASSRAGEDTEAFF
V gene: TRBV14
clone size: NA
D gene: NA
J gene: TRBJ1-1

CDR3 DNA: TGTGCCAGCAGCGCAGGGGGCGATAATCAGCCCCAGCATTTT
CDR3 protein: CASSAGGDNQPQHF
V gene: TRBV11-3
clone size: NA
D gene: TRBD1
J gene: TRBJ1-5

CDR3 DNA: TGTGCCAGCAGACCGACGACAGGGGCCCGCACAGATACGCAGTATTTT
CDR3 protein: CASRPTTGARTDTQYF
V gene: TRBV7-2
clone size: NA
D gene: TRBD1
J gene: TRBJ2-3

CDR3 DNA: TGTGCCAGCAAAACTAGCGGGGGGCTAAAGGGCTCCTACGAGCAGTACTTC
CDR3 protein: CASKTSGGLKGSYEQYF
V gene: TRBV2
clone size: NA
D gene: TRBD2
J gene: TRBJ2-7

CDR3 DNA: TGTGCCAGCAGAACAGGGACCGGGGAGCTGTTTTTT
CDR3 protein: CASRTGTGELFF
V gene: TRBV27
clone size: few
D gene: NA
J gene: TRBJ2-2

CDR3 DNA: TGCAGTGCTAGGACAGGGAGTGGCTACACCTTC
CDR3 protein: CSARTGSGYTF
V gene: TRBV20-1
clone size: NA
D gene: TRBD1
J gene: TRBJ1-2

CDR3 DNA: TGCAGCGTCGTGGGGGCGAACTATGGCTACACCTTC
CDR3 protein: CSVVGANYGYTF
V gene: TRBV29-1
clone size: NA
D gene: NA
J gene: TRBJ1-2

CDR3 DNA: TGCGCCAGCAGCCAAGTGGCGCCTAGCGGGACCACAGATACGCAGTATTTT
CDR3 protein: CASSQVAPSGTTDTQYF
V gene: TRBV4-1
clone size: NA
D gene: TRBD2
J gene: TRBJ2-3

CDR3 DNA: TGCACCAGCAGCCCCCCCCCGCTAGCGGACCCTTTTGGGACCTACAATGAGCAGTTCTTC
CDR3 protein: CTSSPPPLADPFGTYNEQFF
V gene: TRBV1
clone size: few
D gene: NA
J gene: TRBJ2-1

CDR3 DNA: TGTGCCAGCAGTTTTTACAACCCCGGGACAGGGGGATCCTATAGCAATCAGCCCCAGCATTTT
CDR3 protein: CASSFYNPGTGGSYSNQPQHF
V gene: TRBV28
clone size: NA
D gene: TRBD1
J gene: TRBJ1-5